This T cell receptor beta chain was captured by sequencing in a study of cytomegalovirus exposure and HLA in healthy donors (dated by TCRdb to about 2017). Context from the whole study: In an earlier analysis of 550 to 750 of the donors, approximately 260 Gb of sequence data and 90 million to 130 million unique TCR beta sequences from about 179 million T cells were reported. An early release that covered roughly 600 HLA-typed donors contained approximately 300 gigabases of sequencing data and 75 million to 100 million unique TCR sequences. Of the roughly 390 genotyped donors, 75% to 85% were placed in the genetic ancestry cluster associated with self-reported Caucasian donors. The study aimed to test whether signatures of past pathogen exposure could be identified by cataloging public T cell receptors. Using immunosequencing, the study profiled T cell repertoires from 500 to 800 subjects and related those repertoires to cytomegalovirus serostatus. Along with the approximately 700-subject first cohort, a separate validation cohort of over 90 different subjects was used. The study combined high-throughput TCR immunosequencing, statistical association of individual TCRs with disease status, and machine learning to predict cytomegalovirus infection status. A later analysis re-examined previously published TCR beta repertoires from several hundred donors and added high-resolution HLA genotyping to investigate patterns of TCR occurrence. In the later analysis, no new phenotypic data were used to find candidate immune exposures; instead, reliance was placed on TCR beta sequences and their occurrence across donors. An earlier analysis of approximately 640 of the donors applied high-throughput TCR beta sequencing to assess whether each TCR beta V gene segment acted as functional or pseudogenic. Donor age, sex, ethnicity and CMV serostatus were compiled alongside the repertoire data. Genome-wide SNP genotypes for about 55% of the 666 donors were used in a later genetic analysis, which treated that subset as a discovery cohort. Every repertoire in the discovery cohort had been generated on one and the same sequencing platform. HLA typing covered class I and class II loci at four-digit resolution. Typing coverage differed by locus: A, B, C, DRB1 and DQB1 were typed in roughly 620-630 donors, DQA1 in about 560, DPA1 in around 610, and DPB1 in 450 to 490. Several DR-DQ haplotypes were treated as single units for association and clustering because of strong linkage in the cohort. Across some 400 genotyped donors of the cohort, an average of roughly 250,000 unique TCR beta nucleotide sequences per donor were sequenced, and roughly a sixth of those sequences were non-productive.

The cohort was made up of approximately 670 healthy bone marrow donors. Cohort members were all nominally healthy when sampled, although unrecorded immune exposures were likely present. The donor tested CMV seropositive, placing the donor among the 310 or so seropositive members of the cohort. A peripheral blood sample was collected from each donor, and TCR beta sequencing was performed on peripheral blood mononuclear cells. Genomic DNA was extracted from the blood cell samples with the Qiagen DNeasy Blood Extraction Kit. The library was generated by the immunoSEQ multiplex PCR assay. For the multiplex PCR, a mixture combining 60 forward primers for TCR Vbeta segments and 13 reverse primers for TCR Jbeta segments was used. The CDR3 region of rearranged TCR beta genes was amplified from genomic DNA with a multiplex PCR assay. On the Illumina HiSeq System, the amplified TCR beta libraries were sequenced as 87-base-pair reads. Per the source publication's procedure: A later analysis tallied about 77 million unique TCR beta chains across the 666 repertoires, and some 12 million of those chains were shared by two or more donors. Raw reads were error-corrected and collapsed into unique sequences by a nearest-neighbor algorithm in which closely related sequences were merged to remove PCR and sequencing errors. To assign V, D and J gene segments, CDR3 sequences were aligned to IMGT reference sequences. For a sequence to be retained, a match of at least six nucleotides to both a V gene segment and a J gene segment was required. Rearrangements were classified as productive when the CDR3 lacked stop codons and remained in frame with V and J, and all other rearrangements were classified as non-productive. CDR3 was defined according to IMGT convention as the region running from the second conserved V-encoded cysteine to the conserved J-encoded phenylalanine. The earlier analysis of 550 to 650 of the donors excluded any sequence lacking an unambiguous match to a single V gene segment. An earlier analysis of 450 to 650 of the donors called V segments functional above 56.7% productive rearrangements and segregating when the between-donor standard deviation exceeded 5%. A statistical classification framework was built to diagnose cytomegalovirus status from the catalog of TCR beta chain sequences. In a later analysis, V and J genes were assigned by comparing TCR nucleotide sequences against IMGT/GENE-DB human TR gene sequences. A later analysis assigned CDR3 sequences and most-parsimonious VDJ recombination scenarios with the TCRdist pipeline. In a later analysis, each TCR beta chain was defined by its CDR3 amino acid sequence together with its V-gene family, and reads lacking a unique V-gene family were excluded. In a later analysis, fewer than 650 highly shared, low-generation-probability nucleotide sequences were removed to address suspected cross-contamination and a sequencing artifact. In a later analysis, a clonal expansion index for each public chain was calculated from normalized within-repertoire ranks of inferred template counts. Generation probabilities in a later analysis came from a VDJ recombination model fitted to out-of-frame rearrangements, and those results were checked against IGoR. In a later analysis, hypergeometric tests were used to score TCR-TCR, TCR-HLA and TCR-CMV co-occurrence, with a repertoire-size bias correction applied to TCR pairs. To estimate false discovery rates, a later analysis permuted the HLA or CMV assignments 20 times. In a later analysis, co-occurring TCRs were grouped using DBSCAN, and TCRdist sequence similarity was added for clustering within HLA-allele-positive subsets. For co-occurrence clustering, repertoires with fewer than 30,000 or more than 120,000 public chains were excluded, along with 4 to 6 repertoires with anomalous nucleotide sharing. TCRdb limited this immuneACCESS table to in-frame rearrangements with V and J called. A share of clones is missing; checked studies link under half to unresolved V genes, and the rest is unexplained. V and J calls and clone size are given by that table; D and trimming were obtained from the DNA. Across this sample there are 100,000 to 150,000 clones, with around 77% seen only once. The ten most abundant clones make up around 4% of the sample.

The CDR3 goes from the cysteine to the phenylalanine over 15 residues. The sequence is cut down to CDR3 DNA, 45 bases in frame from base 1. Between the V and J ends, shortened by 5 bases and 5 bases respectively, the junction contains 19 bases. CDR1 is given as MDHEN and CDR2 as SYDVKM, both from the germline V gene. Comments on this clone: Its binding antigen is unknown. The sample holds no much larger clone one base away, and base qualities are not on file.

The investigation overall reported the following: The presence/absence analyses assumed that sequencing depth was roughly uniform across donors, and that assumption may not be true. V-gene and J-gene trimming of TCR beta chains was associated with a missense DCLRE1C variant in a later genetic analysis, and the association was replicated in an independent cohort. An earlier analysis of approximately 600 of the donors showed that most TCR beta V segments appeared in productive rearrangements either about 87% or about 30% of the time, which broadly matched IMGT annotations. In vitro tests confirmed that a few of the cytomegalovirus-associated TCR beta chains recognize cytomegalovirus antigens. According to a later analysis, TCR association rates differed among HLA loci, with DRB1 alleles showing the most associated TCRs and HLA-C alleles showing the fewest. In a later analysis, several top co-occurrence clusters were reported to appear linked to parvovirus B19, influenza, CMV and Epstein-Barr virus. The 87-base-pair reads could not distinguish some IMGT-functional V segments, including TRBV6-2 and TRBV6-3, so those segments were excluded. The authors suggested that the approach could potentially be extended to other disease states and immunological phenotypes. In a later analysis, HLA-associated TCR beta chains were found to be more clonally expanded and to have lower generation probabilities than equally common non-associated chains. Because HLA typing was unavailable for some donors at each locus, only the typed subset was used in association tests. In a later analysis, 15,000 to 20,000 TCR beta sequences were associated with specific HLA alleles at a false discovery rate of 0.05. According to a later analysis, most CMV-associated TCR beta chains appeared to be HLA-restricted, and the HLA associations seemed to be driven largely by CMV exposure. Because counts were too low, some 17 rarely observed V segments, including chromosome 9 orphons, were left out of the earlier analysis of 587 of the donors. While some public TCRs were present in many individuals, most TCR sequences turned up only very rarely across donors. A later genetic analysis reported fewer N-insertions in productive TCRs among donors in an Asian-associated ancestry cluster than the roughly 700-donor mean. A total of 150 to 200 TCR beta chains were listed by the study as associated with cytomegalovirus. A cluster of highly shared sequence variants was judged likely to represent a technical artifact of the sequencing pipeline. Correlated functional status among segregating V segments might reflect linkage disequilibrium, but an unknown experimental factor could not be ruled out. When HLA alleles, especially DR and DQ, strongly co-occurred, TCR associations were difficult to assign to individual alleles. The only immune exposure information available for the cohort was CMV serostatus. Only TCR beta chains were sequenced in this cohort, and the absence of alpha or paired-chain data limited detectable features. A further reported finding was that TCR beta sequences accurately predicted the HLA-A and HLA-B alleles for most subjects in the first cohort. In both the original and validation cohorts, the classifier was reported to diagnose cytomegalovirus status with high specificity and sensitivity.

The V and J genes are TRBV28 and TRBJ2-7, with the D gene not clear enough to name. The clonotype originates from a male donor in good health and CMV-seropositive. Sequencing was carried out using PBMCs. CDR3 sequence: CASSPLFGVSHEQYF. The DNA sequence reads TGTGCCAGCAGTCCCTTATTTGGTGTTAGCCACGAGCAGTACTTC.